The clone carrying this TCR beta chain was seen a few times. This record comes from a study of T-cell memory formation after mild COVID-19. TCRdb re-analysed the 5' RACE reads in MiXCR, keeping a single row per CDR3 protein. The sample carries about 560,000 distinct CDR3 sequences, roughly a sixth recorded once. Germline CDR1 and CDR2: KGHDR and SFDVKD. The CDR3 has 14 amino acids. The V gene end was trimmed by 5 bases and the J gene end by 3 bases; junction bases not matched to a gene: 3. The specimen was PBMCs or a T cell subset sorted from them (not recorded which). This clonotype was sampled from an adult woman who had mild COVID-19 (a few samples of this study predate the infection). Cell type and time point are not known. This chain links TRBV24-1 with TRBJ1-5; 7 nucleotides align to TRBD1. The CDR3 DNA is TGTGCCACCAGTGTACAGGGGAACAATCAGCCCCAGCATTTT. The encoded protein is CATSVQGNNQPQHF.